This is a list of T cell receptor beta chains from one sample in a study of a mutant IDH1 vaccine in newly diagnosed glioma. Sequenced by immunoSEQ multiplex PCR; TCRdb stores in-frame clones only, minus some. The data hold 65,000 to 85,000 clones, with roughly 86% observed a single time. What these receptors recognize is not known. The sequences come from PBMCs, collected from a glioma patient whose treatment included an IDH1 peptide vaccine. The receptors come from a young man with glioma. Each CDR3 is given with its conserved first and last residue. Each record gives: J gene, D gene, V gene, clone size, CDR3 protein, CDR3 DNA. The D gene is left open where the match is weak. Size is omitted from some rows. Given values are once, few, many or a class for expanded clones.

TRBJ1-2	TRBD1	TRBV2	NA	CASRTTGGYGYTF	TGTGCCAGCAGGACCACAGGGGGCTATGGCTACACCTTC
TRBJ1-3	NA	TRBV19	once	CASSINGRSKAIYF	TGTGCCAGTAGTATCAACGGACGGTCGAAGGCCATATATTTT
TRBJ2-7	NA	TRBV6-5	NA	CASSRQEVGYEQYF	TGTGCCAGCAGTCGGCAGGAGGTGGGCTACGAGCAGTACTTC
TRBJ1-2	NA	TRBV6-1	NA	CASEKGYGYTF	TGTGCCAGCGAGAAGGGCTATGGCTACACCTTC
TRBJ2-1	TRBD1	TRBV29-1	NA	CSVRGDRGYYNEQFF	TGCAGCGTTCGAGGGGACAGGGGGTACTACAATGAGCAGTTCTTC
TRBJ1-3	NA	TRBV5-4	NA	CASSPREGTLSGNTIYF	TGTGCCAGCAGCCCCCGGGAGGGTACTCTCTCTGGAAACACCATATATTTT
TRBJ1-6	TRBD1	TRBV5-1	NA	CASSLVTGTAYNSPLHF	TGCGCCAGCAGCTTGGTGACAGGGACTGCATATAATTCACCCCTCCACTTT
TRBJ1-1	TRBD1	TRBV11-2	NA	CASNLDRVAEAFF	TGTGCCAGCAACCTTGACAGGGTCGCTGAAGCTTTCTTT
TRBJ2-5	TRBD1	TRBV7-6	once	CASSYRDRRQETQYF	TGTGCCAGCAGCTATCGGGACAGGAGGCAAGAGACCCAGTACTTC
TRBJ1-1	NA	TRBV6-1	NA	CATVVGAMNTEAFF	TGTGCCACCGTGGTTGGGGCGATGAACACTGAAGCTTTCTTT
TRBJ1-1	NA	TRBV9	NA	CASSVDGGAEAFF	TGTGCCAGCAGCGTAGACGGGGGGGCTGAAGCTTTCTTT
TRBJ1-1	NA	TRBV7-9	few	CASSLTFEAFF	TGTGCCAGCAGCTTAACCTTTGAAGCTTTCTTT
TRBJ2-5	TRBD2	TRBV2	NA	CASSAGRWETQYF	TGTGCCAGCAGTGCCGGGAGGTGGGAGACCCAGTACTTC
TRBJ1-1	TRBD1	TRBV9	once	CASSVDDRGNTEAFF	TGTGCCAGCAGCGTAGACGACAGGGGGAACACTGAAGCTTTCTTT